These 29 T cell receptor beta chains were all obtained from the same sample, sequenced in a study of CD8+CD57+ T cells in acquired aplastic anemia. CD8+CD57+ cell expansion, shown by flow cytometry, had occurred in the patients selected for sequencing. TCR beta VDJ and CDR3 profiles were obtained from a genomic DNA template. TCRdb passed the reads through MiXCR, listing each CDR3 protein once. The sample includes under 200,000 distinct CDR3 sequences, 40% to 50% of them seen just once. The sequenced material came from sorted CD4+, CD8+, or CD8+CD57+ T cells (not recorded which) from PBMCs. Receptor source: a human donor with aplastic anemia.

The chain recombines TRBV7-9 with TRBJ2-3; 8 nucleotides match TRBD1. V shed 1 base and J 3 bases; nucleotides not matched to a gene: 6. The CDR3 spans 16 residues. Germline-derived CDR1 and CDR2 are SEHNR and FQNEAQ (reference sequence). The CDR3 reads CASSLGTGSGTDTQYF. The CDR3 DNA sequence: TGTGCCAGCAGCTTAGGGACAGGGTCGGGGACAGATACGCAGTATTTT.

The rearrangement uses TRBV4-1 and TRBJ1-3, with D possibly matching TRBD1 (5 bases). CDR3 length equals 16 residues. Looked up from germline, CDR1 is MGHRA and CDR2 is YSYEKL. V was clipped by 0 bases and J by 0 bases, with 9 bases between them. The CDR3 DNA is TGCGCCAGCAGCCAAGATTCTAGGGGCTCTGGAAACACCATATATTTT. Translating it yields CASSQDSRGSGNTIYF.

The chain joins TRBV10-3 to TRBJ2-1, with 13 nucleotides matching TRBD2. The CDR3 extends over 16 amino acids. With 3 bases clipped from V and 7 bases from J, the junction kept 6 bases outside the gene matches. The germline V gene has CDR1 ENHRY and CDR2 SYGVKD. CDR3 in DNA: TGTGCCATCAGTGAATCACTAGCGGGAGGGCCAAATGAGCAGTTCTTC. Translated, it gives CAISESLAGGPNEQFF.

This clonotype has ten or more counts. The chain couples TRBV19 to TRBJ1-5; D gene ambiguous. The V gene's germline CDR1 is LNHDA and CDR2 SQIVND (reference sequence). The CDR3 totals 16 residues. Trimming cost V 1 base and J 9 bases, with 19 bases left between them. The CDR3 sequence: CASSIGSPSGYWPQHF. For the CDR3, the DNA is TGTGCCAGTAGTATAGGGTCCCCTTCGGGGTATTGGCCCCAGCATTTT.

The chain joins TRBV24-1 to TRBJ1-3; TRBD1 matches at 8 bases. CDR1 KGHDR and CDR2 SFDVKD come from the germline V gene. The CDR3 is made up of 16 amino acids. V trimming: 3 bases; J trimming: 2 bases; junction bases outside the gene matches: 5. The CDR3 loop is CATSDPLTGAGNTIYF. In DNA, the CDR3 is TGTGCCACCAGTGATCCGCTGACAGGGGCTGGAAACACCATATATTTT.

This clonotype was seen many times. The V and J genes are TRBV29-1 and TRBJ1-1; D not resolved. From germline, CDR1 is SQVTM and CDR2 ANQGSEA. V lost 4 bases to trimming and J lost 5 bases, with 14 bases between them. CDR3 length equals 13 residues. The CDR3 coding sequence is TGCAGCGTTGGAGTGGCAGGTGGGACTGAAGCTTTCTTT. As protein: CSVGVAGGTEAFF. The full variable domain, with the rest looked up from reference TRBV29-1 and TRBJ1-1, is SAVISQKPSRDICQRGTSLTIQCQVDSQVTMMFWYRQQPGQSLTLIATANQGSEATYESGFVIDKFPISRPNLTFSTLTVSNMSPEDSSIYLCSVGVAGGTEAFFGQGTRLTVV.

This clonotype occurred many times. The chain carries TRBV20-1 and TRBJ2-7; 10 nucleotides match TRBD2. V trimming: 4 bases; J trimming: 7 bases; junction bases outside the gene matches: 16. The germline V gene has CDR1 DFQATT and CDR2 SNEGSKA (reference sequence). This CDR3 has 16 amino acids. CDR3 sequence (DNA): TGCAGTGCTACCTCAACTAGCGGGGTCCCACATACGGAGCAGTACTTC. This encodes CSATSTSGVPHTEQYF.

DNA of the CDR3: TGTGCCACCAGTGATGCGGGCCCCGGGGAGTACGATGAGCAGTTCTTC. Protein sequence: CATSDAGPGEYDEQFF. The V gene is TRBV24-1, the J gene TRBJ2-1; D may be TRBD2 (5 bases). This CDR3 comprises 16 residues. Deletions cut 3 bases from V and 8 bases from J, with 19 bases between. The germline V gene has CDR1 KGHDR and CDR2 SFDVKD.

This clonotype was counted a few times. The J gene is TRBJ1-5, the V gene TRBV29-1; D ambiguous. CDR1 and CDR2 (germline): SQVTM, ANQGSEA. This CDR3 has 14 amino acids. Trimming took off 4 bases at V and 7 bases at J, with 17 bases between the two ends. The chain's CDR3 is CSVAMSGRDQPQHF. Written as DNA, the CDR3 is TGCAGCGTTGCCATGTCCGGGAGAGACCAGCCCCAGCATTTT.

This clonotype came up a few times. The chain is built from TRBV12-3 or TRBV12-4 and TRBJ1-2; TRBD1 matches at 7 bases. V lost 5 bases, J lost 6 bases, and 9 bases stayed unmatched. CDR3 size: 14 residues. CDR3 loop: CASSTGTVNDGYTF. DNA of the CDR3: TGTGCCAGCAGTACCGGGACAGTCAACGATGGCTACACCTTC.

This clonotype was found a few times. V usage is TRBV3-1 and J usage is TRBJ2-7, with 7 nucleotides matching TRBD1. With 4 bases clipped from V and 7 bases from J, the junction kept 16 bases outside the gene matches. The CDR3 has 16 amino acids. Per germline, CDR1 LGHDT and CDR2 YNNKEL (reference sequence). CDR3 protein: CASSPNPRTGLTEQYF. The CDR3 region has the DNA TGTGCCAGCAGCCCTAACCCCAGGACAGGATTGACGGAGCAGTACTTC.

The chain has TRBV5-1 and TRBJ1-2; tentatively, D is TRBD1 (5 bases). Trimming removed 3 bases from V and 4 bases from J, with 7 bases in between. There are 12 residues in the CDR3. The V gene's germline CDR1 is SGHRS and CDR2 YFSETQ. The CDR3 bases are TGCGCCAGCAGCTACGACAGCTATGGCTACACCTTC. Residues: CASSYDSYGYTF.

This clonotype was found many times. The V and J genes are TRBV15 and TRBJ2-1; TRBD1 matches at 7 bases. The CDR3 totals 14 residues. With 5 bases clipped from V and 7 bases from J, the junction kept 8 bases outside the gene matches. Germline values: CDR1 LNHNV, CDR2 YYDKDF (reference sequence). The CDR3, as DNA: TGTGCCACCAGCCCCAGACAGGGTAGGAATGAGCAGTTCTTC. It encodes CATSPRQGRNEQFF.

In its sample, this clonotype was seen a few times. The genes are TRBV2 and TRBJ1-2; D not certain. V was pared by 2 bases and J by 3 bases, with 4 bases between. Germline-derived CDR1 and CDR2 are SNHLY and FYNNEI. The CDR3 totals 12 residues. The CDR3 loop reads CASSEQDYGYTF. The CDR3 coding sequence is TGTGCCAGCAGTGAACAGGACTATGGCTACACCTTC.

This clonotype was counted a few times. The V gene is TRBV28, the J gene TRBJ2-1; tentatively, D is TRBD2 (5 bases). V lost 3 bases and J lost 2, with 11 bases in between. This CDR3 comprises 15 residues. Germline values: CDR1 MDHEN, CDR2 SYDVKM. The CDR3 coding sequence is TGTGCCAGCAGTTTTCGGGGATTCGCCTACAATGAGCAGTTCTTC. This codes for CASSFRGFAYNEQFF.

This rearrangement joins TRBV25-1 to TRBJ2-1, with 7 bases fitting TRBD1. V lost 3 bases and J lost 0; bases outside the gene matches: 2. This CDR3 comprises 15 residues. CDR1 MGHDK and CDR2 SYGVNS come from the germline V gene. CDR3 amino acids: CASSEGQSSYNEQFF. In DNA form, the CDR3 reads TGTGCCAGCAGTGAGGGACAGAGCTCCTACAATGAGCAGTTCTTC. Variable domain in full (rest from reference TRBV25-1 and TRBJ2-1): EADIYQTPRYLVIGTGKKITLECSQTMGHDKMYWYQQDPGMELHLIHYSYGVNSTEKGDLSSESTVSRIRTEHFPLTLESARPSHTSQYLCASSEGQSSYNEQFFGPGTRLTVL.

The chain combines TRBV24-1 with TRBJ2-1; 13 nucleotides agree with TRBD2. This CDR3 has 18 residues. From germline, CDR1 is KGHDR and CDR2 SFDVKD. V lost 2 bases to trimming and J lost 6 bases; unmatched junction nucleotides: 9. The CDR3: CATSDSGTSGISGNEQFF. CDR3 sequence (DNA): TGTGCCACCAGTGATTCCGGGACTAGCGGGATCAGTGGCAATGAGCAGTTCTTC.

V usage is TRBV15 and J usage is TRBJ1-5; D not resolved. V lost 1 base, J lost 0 bases, and 10 bases lay in between. CDR1 and CDR2 from the germline V gene are LNHNV and YYDKDF (reference sequence). CDR3 size: 16 residues. CDR3 in amino acids: CATSRVGSGSNQPQHF. CDR3 DNA: TGTGCCACCAGCAGAGTAGGCAGCGGTAGCAATCAGCCCCAGCATTTT.

V gene TRBV19 combines with J gene TRBJ1-2; D not certain. This CDR3 contains 13 residues. Between the trimmed V and J ends, which lost 4 bases and 5 bases, there was a span of 11 bases. From germline, CDR1 is LNHDA and CDR2 SQIVND (reference sequence). The CDR3 DNA reads TGTGCCAGTAGTAAAGCCGCTGTGTATGGCTACACCTTC. Amino acid sequence: CASSKAAVYGYTF.

This clonotype appeared many times. J is TRBJ2-5 and V is TRBV10-3, with D perhaps TRBD1 (6 bases). Trimming stripped 6 bases from V and 0 bases from J, with 14 bases between. Germline V gene sequence: CDR1 ENHRY, CDR2 SYGVKD. The CDR3 contains 15 residues. CDR3 in DNA: TGTGCCATCAGCTGGACAGATCTGTACCAAGAGACCCAGTACTTC. Amino acids: CAISWTDLYQETQYF.

This chain links TRBV29-1 with TRBJ2-5, with unresolved D. The CDR3 is 12 amino acids. Germline loops: CDR1 SQVTM, CDR2 ANQGSEA. V shed 4 bases and J shed 5 bases, with 11 bases lying between them. The CDR3 reads CSVASGPETQYF. The CDR3 bases are TGCAGCGTTGCTTCAGGTCCCGAGACCCAGTACTTC.

The chain employs TRBV2 and TRBJ1-5; 11 positions match TRBD1. Germline CDR1 SNHLY, CDR2 FYNNEI. V lost 6 bases, J lost 3 bases, and 4 bases stayed unmatched. This CDR3 spans 15 amino acids. The CDR3 spells CASSGTGGNNQPQHF. CDR3 sequence (DNA): TGTGCCAGCAGCGGGACAGGGGGAAACAATCAGCCCCAGCATTTT.

The sample holds many counts of this clonotype. The chain links TRBV5-4 to TRBJ1-2, with a weak D call TRBD1 (5 bases). The V gene lost 0 bases and the J gene lost 2 bases, with 11 bases spanning the gap. The CDR3 sequence is 15 residues long. Per the germline V gene, CDR1 is SGHNT and CDR2 is YYREEE (reference sequence). The chain's CDR3 is CASSLGGGGNYGYTF. CDR3 nucleotides: TGTGCCAGCAGCTTGGGGGGGGGAGGAAACTATGGCTACACCTTC.

The chain recombines TRBV7-6 with TRBJ2-5; D perhaps matches TRBD1 (6 bases). The CDR3 spans 13 residues. Germline V gene sequence: CDR1 SGHVS, CDR2 FNYEAQ. Trimming took off 8 bases at V and 2 bases at J, with 12 bases between the two ends. The CDR3 DNA reads as TGTGCCAGCCACACAGGGATACAAGAGACCCAGTACTTC. Translating gives CASHTGIQETQYF.

This clonotype was seen at least ten times. The chain links TRBV11-2 to TRBJ2-7; tentatively, D is TRBD2 (5 bases). This CDR3 has 15 amino acids. Trimming took 0 bases from V and 5 from J, leaving 14 bases between them. The germline V gene has CDR1 SGHAT and CDR2 FQNNGV. CDR3: CASSLEEVTPHEQYF. CDR3 nucleotides: TGTGCCAGCAGCTTAGAGGAGGTCACACCTCACGAGCAGTACTTC.

This clonotype was seen at least ten times. V is TRBV11-2 and J is TRBJ2-5; tentative D call: TRBD1 (6 bases). Germline CDR1 and CDR2: SGHAT and FQNNGV. V was pared by 5 bases and J by 5 bases, with 15 bases between. CDR3 size: 14 residues. DNA of the CDR3: TGTGCCAGCAGCCCTCCTTACAGGGCTGAGACCCAGTACTTC. Translating gives CASSPPYRAETQYF.

This clonotype was seen repeatedly, ten times or more. This sequence joins TRBV19 and TRBJ2-7; D remains unclear. With 5 bases removed from V and 4 bases from J, the gap between germline ends came to 12 bases. CDR1 LNHDA and CDR2 SQIVND come from the germline V gene (reference sequence). The CDR3 runs 13 residues. Here the CDR3 DNA reads TGTGCCAGTAGTCCCTCGTTTTATTACGAGCAGTACTTC. This gives the protein CASSPSFYYEQYF.

The genes are TRBV4-1 and TRBJ1-6; TRBD1 might be the D (5 bases). CDR1 is MGHRA and CDR2 is YSYEKL in the germline V gene. The CDR3 totals 12 residues. With 11 bases removed from V and 8 bases from J, the gap between germline ends came to 13 bases. The CDR3 coding sequence is TGCGCCGCGGGGGGAAACCATTCACCCCTCCACTTT. Translated, it gives CAAGGNHSPLHF.

The rearrangement links TRBV7-2 to TRBJ2-5; D is ambiguous. V gave up 2 bases and J gave up 3 bases, with 7 bases separating them. The CDR3 is 13 amino acids. The germline V gene encodes CDR1 SGHTA and CDR2 FQGNSA. Written as DNA, the CDR3 is TGTGCCAGCAGCTTATCCCCTAAAGAGACCCAGTACTTC. Protein sequence: CASSLSPKETQYF.